What follows are 29 T cell receptor beta chains derived from one specimen sequenced in a study of T cell responses to AZD1222 COVID-19 vaccine. Profiled with immunoSEQ multiplex PCR; TCRdb holds only in-frame clones, not every one. The profile shows roughly 150,000 clones, almost 95% of them singletons. Sequencing used peripheral blood, obtained on day 0 of AZD1222 vaccination. The receptors stem from an adult in good health.

This chain joins TRBV9 and TRBJ2-1; 8 bases map to TRBD1. Trimming at V came to 4 bases and at J to 6 bases, leaving 6 bases not matched to a gene. The CDR3 runs 14 residues. CDR1 and CDR2 (germline): SGDLS, YYNGEE. The CDR3 bases are TGTGCCAGCAGCTCCGGACAGGGCCGCAATGAGCAGTTCTTC. Translated, it gives CASSSGQGRNEQFF.

The chain couples TRBV5-1 to TRBJ2-3, with D tentatively TRBD2 (6 bases). CDR3 size: 14 residues. V lost 0 bases, J lost 5 bases, and 10 bases lay in between. Looked up from germline, CDR1 is SGHRS and CDR2 is YFSETQ. For the CDR3, the DNA is TGCGCCAGCAGCTTGGGGCCGGAGGGAGATACGCAGTATTTT. This gives the protein CASSLGPEGDTQYF.

The chain is built from TRBV2 and TRBJ2-2; TRBD1 matches 8 bases. Germline-derived CDR1 and CDR2 are SNHLY and FYNNEI. This CDR3 has 15 residues. V was clipped by 5 bases and J by 3 bases; unmatched bases: 5. The DNA of the CDR3 is TGTGCCAGCAGTCTTTACAGGGGGGACACCGGGGAGCTGTTTTTT. Encoded protein: CASSLYRGDTGELFF.

This chain connects TRBV12-3 or TRBV12-4 to TRBJ1-1; unclear D gene. The CDR3 spans 13 residues. V shed 3 bases and J shed 8 bases, with 13 bases lying between them. The DNA for the CDR3 is TGTGCCAGCAGTTTCTCCGGGATGGAAGAAGCTTTCTTT. As protein: CASSFSGMEEAFF.

The V gene is TRBV12-3 or TRBV12-4, the J gene TRBJ2-2, with D unclear. This CDR3 has 11 residues. The V and J ends lost 3 bases and 10 bases respectively, with 6 bases between them. CDR3 coding DNA: TGTGCCAGCAGTTTCCCCGAGGAGCTGTTTTTT. It yields the protein CASSFPEELFF.

The V call is TRBV5-4, the J call TRBJ2-5; D is perhaps TRBD1 or TRBD2 (6 bases each). Germline lookup yields CDR1 SGHNT and CDR2 YYREEE (reference sequence). This CDR3 has 16 residues. With 4 bases removed from V and 1 base from J, the gap between germline ends came to 17 bases. Written as DNA, the CDR3 is TGTGCCAGCAGCCCTCCCCCCCCGGGGGCCCAAGAGACCCAGTACTTC. Its protein product is CASSPPPPGAQETQYF.

The chain combines TRBV3-1 (or the pseudogene TRBV3-2) with TRBJ1-4; no definite D call. Trimming shortened V by 1 base and J by 5 bases, and 14 bases separated the two germline ends. CDR1 is LGHDT, CDR2 YNNKEL, per germline (reference sequence). This CDR3 is 16 amino acids long. The CDR3 here is CASSQVSARRNEKLFF. The CDR3 DNA follows: TGTGCCAGCAGCCAAGTTTCCGCCCGGCGGAATGAAAAACTGTTTTTT.

The sample holds a few counts of this clone. Other DNA sequences in the same sample also yield this CDR3. The chain joins TRBV4-2 to TRBJ2-5, with TRBD2 matching 9 bases. Per the germline V gene, CDR1 is LGHNA and CDR2 is YNFKEQ. The trim removed 5 bases at V and 2 bases at J, leaving 15 bases unmatched. This CDR3 region has 18 residues. The CDR3 nucleotides read TGTGCCAGCAGCTACCTCGGAGCGGGGGGCGGGGGGCAAGAGACCCAGTACTTC. Protein sequence: CASSYLGAGGGGQETQYF.

The chain carries TRBV7-2 and TRBJ1-4; D not resolved. The CDR3 has 14 residues. CDR1 is SGHTA and CDR2 is FQGNSA in the germline V gene. With 2 bases removed from V and 5 bases from J, the gap between germline ends came to 9 bases. The chain's CDR3 is CASSLYPLNEKLFF. CDR3 DNA sequence: TGTGCCAGCAGCTTATACCCCCTGAATGAAAAACTGTTTTTT.

This chain uses TRBV27 with TRBJ2-2; 9 bases match TRBD2. The V gene end was trimmed by 6 bases and the J gene end by 2 bases; junction bases not matched to a gene: 4. The germline V gene encodes CDR1 MNHEY and CDR2 SMNVEV (reference sequence). CDR3 length equals 15 residues. The CDR3 DNA reads as TGTGCCAGCAGGCCTAGCGGGATTAACACCGGGGAGCTGTTTTTT. Its protein is CASRPSGINTGELFF.

The genes are TRBV19 and TRBJ2-1; D remains ambiguous. The CDR3 is made up of 13 amino acids. The germline CDR1 and CDR2 sequences are LNHDA and SQIVND (reference sequence). V was shortened by 7 bases and J by 4 bases, with 11 bases between the two germline ends. The CDR3 is CASNVDPYNEQFF. DNA for the CDR3: TGTGCCAGTAACGTCGACCCGTACAATGAGCAGTTCTTC.

This rearrangement joins TRBV4-2 to TRBJ2-3, with D perhaps given as TRBD1 or TRBD2 (7 bases each). The CDR3 extends over 17 amino acids. Germline loops: CDR1 LGHNA, CDR2 YNFKEQ. V gave up 0 bases and J gave up 4 bases, with 17 bases separating them. In nucleotides, the CDR3 is TGTGCCAGCAGCCAAGATCTCGGGCAGGGGGGGCCAGATACGCAGTATTTT. Translation gives CASSQDLGQGGPDTQYF.

The V call is TRBV6-5, the J call TRBJ1-5; D gene ambiguous. The CDR3 runs to 13 residues. Germline V gene data show CDR1 as MNHEY and CDR2 as SVGAGI. V was cut by 2 bases and J by 1 base, with 3 bases left in between. CDR3 coding DNA: TGTGCCAGCAGTTACGACAGCAATCAGCCCCAGCATTTT. This translates into CASSYDSNQPQHF.

The J gene is TRBJ1-2, the V gene TRBV3-1 (or the pseudogene TRBV3-2), with D possibly TRBD1 on 6 matching bases. The CDR3 has 15 residues. Trimming left V 0 bases short and J 4 bases short, with 12 bases between. Germline CDR1 LGHDT, CDR2 YNNKEL (reference sequence). The CDR3 DNA is TGTGCCAGCAGCCAAGATAGCTCAGGGGTCTATGGCTACACCTTC. It encodes CASSQDSSGVYGYTF.

The chain combines TRBV15 with TRBJ1-3, with D perhaps matching TRBD1 (5 bases). V lost 4 bases to trimming and J lost 0 bases, with 10 bases between them. The CDR3 length is 15 residues. CDR1 LNHNV and CDR2 YYDKDF come from the germline V gene (reference sequence). The DNA for the CDR3 is TGTGCCACCAGCATCGACAGTGCCTCTGGAAACACCATATATTTT. Its translation is CATSIDSASGNTIYF.

J is TRBJ2-7 and V is TRBV4-1; D might be TRBD2 (6 bases). The germline CDR1 and CDR2 sequences are MGHRA and YSYEKL. The CDR3 runs 12 residues. V dropped 1 base and J dropped 5 bases, with 6 bases sitting between them. CDR3 residues: CASSQGGDEQYF. CDR3 nucleotide sequence: TGCGCCAGCAGCCAAGGGGGGGACGAGCAGTACTTC.

This clone was counted once. This chain uses TRBV7-2 with TRBJ2-5; 9 bases fit TRBD2. The V and J ends lost 1 base and 4 bases, in that order; junction bases with no gene match: 1. The CDR3 extends over 14 amino acids. The germline CDR1 and CDR2 sequences are SGHTA and FQGNSA. The CDR3 nucleotides are TGTGCCAGCAGCTTAGTAGCGGGGGCAGAGACCCAGTACTTC. This translates into CASSLVAGAETQYF.

The V and J genes are TRBV7-7 and TRBJ2-1, with TRBD2 matching over 9 bases. CDR3 length equals 16 residues. Germline trimming cut 5 bases from V and 1 base from J; bases unmatched to any gene: 6. Germline CDR1 reads SSHAT; CDR2 reads FNYEAQ (reference sequence). This CDR3 is CASSLLAGESYNEQFF. The CDR3 DNA reads TGTGCCAGCAGCCTATTAGCGGGAGAATCCTACAATGAGCAGTTCTTC.

The J gene is TRBJ2-1, the V gene TRBV6-1; 8 bases fit TRBD2. Germline-derived CDR1 and CDR2 are MNHNS and SASEGT. The CDR3 consists of 16 residues. Trimming took 1 base from V and 4 from J; bases not matched to a gene: 6. In DNA form, the CDR3 reads TGTGCCAGCAGTGAAGAAATAGCGGGGCTGTACAATGAGCAGTTCTTC. It encodes CASSEEIAGLYNEQFF.

This chain uses TRBV27 with TRBJ1-2; perhaps TRBD1 as D (6 bases). CDR3 length: 14 residues. V was clipped by 10 bases and J by 1 base, with 16 bases between them. Germline V CDR1 and CDR2: MNHEY, SMNVEV (reference sequence). CDR3 amino acids: CATKKTGDNYGYTF. The CDR3 nucleotides are TGTGCCACCAAGAAGACAGGAGATAACTATGGCTACACCTTC.

The CDR3 sequence is CASSQATGRLNTEAFF. The CDR3 region has the DNA TGTGCCAGCAGCCAAGCGACGGGACGGCTGAACACTGAAGCTTTCTTT. The V call is TRBV3-1 (or the pseudogene TRBV3-2), the J call TRBJ1-1; D is perhaps TRBD1 (5 bases). The CDR3 is 16 residues long. Germline assignment: CDR1 LGHDT and CDR2 YNNKEL (reference sequence). With 1 base removed from V and 0 bases from J, the gap between germline ends came to 12 bases.

The chain combines TRBV5-6 with TRBJ2-5; 8 nucleotides line up with TRBD1. This CDR3 region has 11 residues. Germline values: CDR1 SGHDT, CDR2 YYEEEE. The V and J ends lost 4 bases and 10 bases, in that order; junction bases with no gene match: 3. Here the CDR3 reads CASSQGAVQYF. In nucleotides, the CDR3 is TGTGCCAGCAGCCAGGGGGCGGTCCAGTACTTC.

This chain joins TRBV9 and TRBJ1-1; D remains unclear. This CDR3 contains 14 residues. Germline CDR1 and CDR2: SGDLS and YYNGEE. Trimming shortened V by 3 bases and J by 1 base, and 10 bases separated the two germline ends. The CDR3 DNA sequence: TGTGCCAGCAGCGCAGGACTTACGAACACTGAAGCTTTCTTT. Its translation: CASSAGLTNTEAFF.

The J gene is TRBJ1-4, the V gene TRBV19, with 9 bases identical to TRBD1. Germline V gene data show CDR1 as LNHDA and CDR2 as SQIVND (reference sequence). The CDR3 is 17 amino acids. J lost 0 bases, V lost 5 bases, and 7 bases had no gene match. In DNA, the CDR3 is TGTGCCAGTAGTCCCTGGACAGGGGATCCAACTAATGAAAAACTGTTTTTT. It encodes CASSPWTGDPTNEKLFF.

V gene TRBV19 combines with J gene TRBJ1-6; D unresolved. CDR1 LNHDA and CDR2 SQIVND come from the germline V gene (reference sequence). The germline V and J ends were trimmed by 3 bases and 3 bases, with 9 bases remaining between them. The CDR3 is 15 residues long. The CDR3 sequence: CASSIGESYNSPLHF. CDR3 in DNA: TGTGCCAGTAGTATCGGTGAGAGCTATAATTCACCCCTCCACTTT.

Regarding this clone: A junction end diverges from the germline sequence, so it may reflect a read error. The J gene is TRBJ2-7, the V gene TRBV29-1; 10 nucleotides line up with TRBD1. Germline CDR1 is SQVTM and CDR2 is ANQGSEA. The CDR3 has 12 amino acids. The CDR3 region is CSVEGDRGEQYF. In DNA, the CDR3 is TGCAGCGTGGAAGGGGACAGGGGCGAGCAGTACTTC.

With regard to this clone: This sample also contains other DNA sequences that code for the same CDR3. V usage is TRBV7-3 and J usage is TRBJ2-7; D unresolved. CDR1 SGHTA and CDR2 FQGTGA come from the germline V gene. This CDR3 is built from 14 residues. Trimming cost V 1 base and J 2 bases, with 9 bases left between them. In DNA, the CDR3 is TGTGCCAGCAGCTTAATGGACGGCCCCTACGAGCAGTACTTC. This gives the protein CASSLMDGPYEQYF.

There are a few counts of this clone. This chain connects TRBV6-1 to TRBJ1-3; no firm D call. This CDR3 spans 15 amino acids. V was clipped by 2 bases and J by 0 bases, with 8 bases between them. CDR1 is MNHNS and CDR2 is SASEGT in the germline V gene. The CDR3: CASSEQPSSGNTIYF. DNA for the CDR3: TGTGCCAGCAGTGAACAGCCAAGCTCTGGAAACACCATATATTTT.

The V call is TRBV19, the J call TRBJ1-5, with 8 nucleotides matching TRBD1. CDR1 is LNHDA and CDR2 is SQIVND in the germline V gene (reference sequence). The CDR3 is 14 residues long. Trimming took 4 bases from V and 6 from J; bases not matched to a gene: 5. The chain's CDR3 is CASSRGQGGQPQHF. In DNA form, the CDR3 reads TGTGCCAGTAGTAGAGGACAGGGAGGTCAGCCCCAGCATTTT. Together with reference TRBV19 and TRBJ1-5, the CDR3 gives the full variable domain: DGGITQSPKYLFRKEGQNVTLSCEQNLNHDAMYWYRQDPGQGLRLIYYSQIVNDFQKGDIAEGYSVSREKKESFPLTVTSAQKNPTAFYLCASSRGQGGQPQHFGDGTRLSIL.